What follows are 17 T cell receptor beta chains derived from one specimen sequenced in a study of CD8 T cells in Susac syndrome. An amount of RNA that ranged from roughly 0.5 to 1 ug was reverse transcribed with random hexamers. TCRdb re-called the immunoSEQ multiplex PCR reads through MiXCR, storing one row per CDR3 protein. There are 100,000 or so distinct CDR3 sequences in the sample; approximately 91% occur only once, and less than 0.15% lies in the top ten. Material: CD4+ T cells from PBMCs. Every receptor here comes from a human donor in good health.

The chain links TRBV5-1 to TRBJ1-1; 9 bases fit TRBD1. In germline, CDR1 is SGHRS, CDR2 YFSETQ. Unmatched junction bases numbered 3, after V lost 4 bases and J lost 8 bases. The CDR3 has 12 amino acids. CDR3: CASSEGQGEAFF. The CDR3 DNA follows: TGCGCCAGCAGCGAGGGACAGGGCGAAGCTTTCTTT.

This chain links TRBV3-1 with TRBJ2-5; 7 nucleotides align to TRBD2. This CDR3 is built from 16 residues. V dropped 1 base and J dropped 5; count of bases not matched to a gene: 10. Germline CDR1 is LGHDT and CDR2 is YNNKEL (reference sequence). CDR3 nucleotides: TGTGCCAGCAGCCAAGCGGCATCCGGGACTACGGAGACCCAGTACTTC. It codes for CASSQAASGTTETQYF.

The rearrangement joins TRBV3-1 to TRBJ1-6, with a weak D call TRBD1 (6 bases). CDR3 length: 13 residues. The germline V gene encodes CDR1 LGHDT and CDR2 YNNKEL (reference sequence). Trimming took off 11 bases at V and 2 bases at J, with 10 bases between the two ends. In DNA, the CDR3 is TGTGCCGCAGGGGCGCCCTATAATTCACCCCTCCACTTT. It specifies CAAGAPYNSPLHF.

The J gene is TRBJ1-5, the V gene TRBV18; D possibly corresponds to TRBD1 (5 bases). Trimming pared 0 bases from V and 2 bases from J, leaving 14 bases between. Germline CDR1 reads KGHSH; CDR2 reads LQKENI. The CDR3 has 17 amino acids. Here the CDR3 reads CASSPPEPAGRNQPQHF. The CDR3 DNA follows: TGTGCCAGCTCACCACCGGAGCCGGCAGGGCGCAATCAGCCCCAGCATTTT.

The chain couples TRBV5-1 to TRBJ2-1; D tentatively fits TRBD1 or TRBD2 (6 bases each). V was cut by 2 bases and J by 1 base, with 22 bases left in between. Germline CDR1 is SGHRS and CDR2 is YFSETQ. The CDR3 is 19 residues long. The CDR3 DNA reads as TGCGCCAGCAGCTTAGACAGGAGTGGCGGCGGGAAGTCCTACAATGAGCAGTTCTTC. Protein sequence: CASSLDRSGGGKSYNEQFF.

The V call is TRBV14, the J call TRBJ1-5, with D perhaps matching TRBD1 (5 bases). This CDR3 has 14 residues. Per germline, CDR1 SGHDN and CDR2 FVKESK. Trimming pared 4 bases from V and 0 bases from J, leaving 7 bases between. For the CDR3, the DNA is TGTGCCAGCAGCCCCAGGGATAGCAATCAGCCCCAGCATTTT. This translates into CASSPRDSNQPQHF. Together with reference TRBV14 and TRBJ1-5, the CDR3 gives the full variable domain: EAGVTQFPSHSVIEKGQTVTLRCDPISGHDNLYWYRRVMGKEIKFLLHFVKESKQDESGMPNNRFLAERTGGTYSTLKVQPAELEDSGVYFCASSPRDSNQPQHFGDGTRLSIL.

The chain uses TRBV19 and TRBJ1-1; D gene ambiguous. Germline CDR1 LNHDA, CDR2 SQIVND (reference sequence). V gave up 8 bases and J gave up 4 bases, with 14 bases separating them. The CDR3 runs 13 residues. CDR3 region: CASALDSFTEAFF. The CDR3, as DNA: TGTGCCAGTGCTCTTGATTCTTTCACTGAAGCTTTCTTT.

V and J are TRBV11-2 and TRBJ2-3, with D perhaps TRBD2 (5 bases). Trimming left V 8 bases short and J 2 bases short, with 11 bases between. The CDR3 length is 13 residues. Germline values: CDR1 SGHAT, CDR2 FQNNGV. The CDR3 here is CASGRGNTDTQYF. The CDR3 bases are TGTGCCAGCGGACGAGGGAACACAGATACGCAGTATTTT.

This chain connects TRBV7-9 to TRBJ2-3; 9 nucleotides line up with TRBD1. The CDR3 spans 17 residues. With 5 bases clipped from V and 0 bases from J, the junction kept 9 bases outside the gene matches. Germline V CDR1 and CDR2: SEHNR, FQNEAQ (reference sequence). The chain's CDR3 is CASSPNPTGGSTDTQYF. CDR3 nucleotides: TGTGCCAGCAGCCCGAATCCGACAGGGGGAAGCACAGATACGCAGTATTTT.

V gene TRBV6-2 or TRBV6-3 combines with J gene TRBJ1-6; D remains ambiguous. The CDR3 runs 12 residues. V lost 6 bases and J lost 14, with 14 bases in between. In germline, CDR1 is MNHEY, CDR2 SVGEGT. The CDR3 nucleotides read TGTGCCAGCAGAGACCCGGCCGGGGCCCTCCACTTT. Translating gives CASRDPAGALHF.

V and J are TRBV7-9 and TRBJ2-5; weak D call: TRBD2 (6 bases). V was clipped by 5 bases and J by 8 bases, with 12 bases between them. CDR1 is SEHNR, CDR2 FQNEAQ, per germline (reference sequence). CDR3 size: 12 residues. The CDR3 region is CASSPGTPTQYF. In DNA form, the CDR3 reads TGTGCCAGCAGCCCGGGGACTCCCACCCAGTACTTC.

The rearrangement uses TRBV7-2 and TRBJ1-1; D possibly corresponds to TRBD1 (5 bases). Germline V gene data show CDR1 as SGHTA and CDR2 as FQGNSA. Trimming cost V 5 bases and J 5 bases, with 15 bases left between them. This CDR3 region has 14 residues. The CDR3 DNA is TGTGCCAGCAGCGTCGGGGCAGCATCGACTGAAGCTTTCTTT. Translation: CASSVGAASTEAFF. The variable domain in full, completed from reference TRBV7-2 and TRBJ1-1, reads GAGVSQSPSNKVTEKGKDVELRCDPISGHTALYWYRQSLGQGLEFLIYFQGNSAPDKSGLPSDRFSAERTGGSVSTLTIQRTQQEDSAVYLCASSVGAASTEAFFGQGTRLTVV.

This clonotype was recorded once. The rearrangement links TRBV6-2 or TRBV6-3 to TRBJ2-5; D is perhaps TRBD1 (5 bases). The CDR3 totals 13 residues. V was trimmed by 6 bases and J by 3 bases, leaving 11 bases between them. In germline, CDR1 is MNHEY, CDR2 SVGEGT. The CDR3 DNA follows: TGTGCCAGCAGCCGGTCAGGGAAAGAGACCCAGTACTTC. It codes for CASSRSGKETQYF.

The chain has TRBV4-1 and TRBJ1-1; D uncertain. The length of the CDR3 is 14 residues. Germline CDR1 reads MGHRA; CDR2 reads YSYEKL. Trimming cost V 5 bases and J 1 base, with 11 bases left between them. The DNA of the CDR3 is TGCGCCAGCAGCTACCTTGAGAAGAACACTGAAGCTTTCTTT. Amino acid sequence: CASSYLEKNTEAFF.

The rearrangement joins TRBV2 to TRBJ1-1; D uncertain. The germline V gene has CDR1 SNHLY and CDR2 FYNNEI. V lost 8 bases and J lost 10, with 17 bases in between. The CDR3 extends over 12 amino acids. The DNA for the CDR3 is TGTGCCAGCCCTGTATTGGGGTGGGCAGCTTTCTTT. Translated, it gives CASPVLGWAAFF.

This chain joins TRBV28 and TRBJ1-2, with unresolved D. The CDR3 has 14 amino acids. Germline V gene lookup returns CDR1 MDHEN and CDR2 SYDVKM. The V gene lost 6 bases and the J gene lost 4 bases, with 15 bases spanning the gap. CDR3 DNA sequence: TGTGCCAGCAGAACCTCCGGGAAGACCTATGGCTACACCTTC. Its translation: CASRTSGKTYGYTF.

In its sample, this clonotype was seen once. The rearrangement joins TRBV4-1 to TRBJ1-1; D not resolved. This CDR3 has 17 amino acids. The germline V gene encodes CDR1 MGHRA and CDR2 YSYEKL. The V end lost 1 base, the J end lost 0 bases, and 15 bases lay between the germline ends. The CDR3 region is CASSQVLPGRLNTEAFF. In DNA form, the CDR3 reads TGCGCCAGCAGCCAAGTTTTGCCGGGCCGGTTGAACACTGAAGCTTTCTTT.